Listed here are 29 T cell receptor beta chains from one sample, sequenced in a study of cytomegalovirus exposure and HLA in healthy donors. The PCR had 60 Vbeta and 13 Jbeta primers. TCRdb's copy holds only in-frame clones and misses some; the assay was immunoSEQ multiplex PCR. The table lists under 200,000 clones, 81% of them singletons, with around 3.5% in the top ten. The specimen was PBMCs. The receptors here all came from a man between 35 and 55 years old in good health and CMV-seropositive.

This sequence joins TRBV15 and TRBJ2-1, with TRBD2 matching 9 bases. Trimming at V came to 2 bases and at J to 7 bases, leaving 6 bases not matched to a gene. Germline values: CDR1 LNHNV, CDR2 YYDKDF (reference sequence). The CDR3 runs 15 residues. The CDR3 coding sequence is TGTGCCACCAGCAGAAAGGCGGGAGGGCAGAATGAGCAGTTCTTC. Amino acids: CATSRKAGGQNEQFF. The full variable domain, its missing parts supplied by reference TRBV15 and TRBJ2-1, is DAMVIQNPRYQVTQFGKPVTLSCSQTLNHNVMYWYQQKSSQAPKLLFHYYDKDFNNEADTPDNFQSRRPNTSFCFLDIRSPGLGDTAMYLCATSRKAGGQNEQFFGPGTRLTVL.

The V and J genes are TRBV7-9 and TRBJ2-3; weak D call: TRBD2 (5 bases). The CDR3 sequence is 14 residues long. V lost 6 bases and J 2 bases, leaving 12 bases between the germline ends. Germline loops: CDR1 SEHNR, CDR2 FQNEAQ (reference sequence). Here the CDR3 DNA reads TGTGCCAGCAGTGAGGGCGAGCTCACAGATACGCAGTATTTT. Its protein product is CASSEGELTDTQYF.

This chain connects TRBV14 to TRBJ1-2; TRBD1 is a possible D gene (5 bases). The CDR3 totals 12 residues. V was shortened by 8 bases and J by 10 bases, with 17 bases between the two germline ends. Germline V gene lookup returns CDR1 SGHDN and CDR2 FVKESK. For the CDR3, the DNA is TGTGCCAGCGCCCTTACAGGCTTAGACTACACCTTC. Protein sequence: CASALTGLDYTF.

This sequence joins TRBV7-9 and TRBJ2-7; 8 bases line up with TRBD1. From germline, CDR1 is SEHNR and CDR2 FQNEAQ (reference sequence). V was clipped by 5 bases and J by 3 bases; unmatched bases: 6. The CDR3 runs 14 residues. CDR3 amino acids: CASSPRDRYYEQYF. The CDR3 nucleotides are TGTGCCAGCAGCCCGAGGGACAGGTACTACGAGCAGTACTTC.

The table lists this clone with a count of one. The V gene is TRBV7-2, the J gene TRBJ2-5, with 9 positions matching TRBD2. V shed 1 base, J shed 1 base, and the junction held 1 base outside the gene matches. This CDR3 is built from 15 residues. The germline gives CDR1 SGHTA, CDR2 FQGNSA. CDR3 sequence reads: CASSLDSGGQETQYF. The CDR3 coding sequence is TGTGCCAGCAGCTTAGATAGCGGGGGCCAAGAGACCCAGTACTTC.

The chain has TRBV10-3 and TRBJ2-7; no firm D call. The CDR3 runs to 17 residues. Trimming left V 0 bases short and J 7 bases short, with 22 bases between. Germline assignment: CDR1 ENHRY and CDR2 SYGVKD. CDR3 DNA: TGTGCCATCAGTGAGTCACGGATGAGAGGCGCATTGGGTGAGCAGTACTTC. As protein: CAISESRMRGALGEQYF.

The rearrangement links TRBV6-5 to TRBJ2-7, with D unresolved. Trimming pared 7 bases from V and 3 bases from J, leaving 7 bases between. Germline CDR1 is MNHEY and CDR2 is SVGAGI. This CDR3 has 11 amino acids. The CDR3 DNA reads as TGTGCCAGCACCCATTTCTACGAGCAGTACTTC. Protein: CASTHFYEQYF.

This clone was counted a few times. The rearrangement uses TRBV29-1 and TRBJ2-2, with D possibly matching TRBD2 (5 bases). The CDR3 totals 11 residues. Germline CDR1 reads SQVTM; CDR2 reads ANQGSEA. For the CDR3, the DNA is TGCGGAGGATCCGACACCGGGGAGCTGTTTTTT. Protein sequence: CGGSDTGELFF.

V is TRBV19 and J is TRBJ1-2, with unresolved D. The CDR3 runs 13 residues. CDR1 is LNHDA, CDR2 SQIVND, per germline (reference sequence). V lost 7 bases to trimming and J lost 4 bases, with 13 bases between them. CDR3 bases: TGTGCCAGTACCCTACTTGGGAGCTATGGCTACACCTTC. It translates to CASTLLGSYGYTF.

The CDR3 is CASSQAGTSGRLLTDTQYF. The CDR3 nucleotides read TGTGCCAGCAGCCAAGCCGGGACTAGCGGGAGGCTACTAACAGATACGCAGTATTTT. The rearrangement links TRBV14 to TRBJ2-3; TRBD2 matches 15 bases. The CDR3 loop spans 19 amino acids. The germline gives CDR1 SGHDN, CDR2 FVKESK. Unmatched junction bases numbered 8, after V lost 1 base and J lost 3 bases. The full variable domain, rest sourced from reference TRBV14 and TRBJ2-3, is EAGVTQFPSHSVIEKGQTVTLRCDPISGHDNLYWYRRVMGKEIKFLLHFVKESKQDESGMPNNRFLAERTGGTYSTLKVQPAELEDSGVYFCASSQAGTSGRLLTDTQYFGPGTRLTVL.

CDR3 sequence (DNA): TGTGCCAGCACCAGGAGGGATACGCAGTATTTT. Encoded protein: CASTRRDTQYF. V usage is TRBV7-3 and J usage is TRBJ2-3; tentative D call: TRBD2 (5 bases). The CDR3 consists of 11 residues. CDR1 is SGHTA, CDR2 FQGTGA, per germline. Trimming stripped 7 bases from V and 6 bases from J, with 8 bases between.

The V and J genes are TRBV5-1 and TRBJ1-1, with 9 bases lining up with TRBD1. This CDR3 is 15 amino acids long. CDR1 and CDR2 (germline): SGHRS, YFSETQ. V shed 3 bases and J 1 base; nucleotides not matched to a gene: 4. CDR3 loop: CASSSMDRGNTEAFF. In nucleotides, the CDR3 is TGCGCCAGCAGCTCGATGGACAGGGGGAACACTGAAGCTTTCTTT. The full variable domain, in which reference TRBV5-1 and TRBJ1-1 provide the parts outside the CDR3, is KAGVTQTPRYLIKTRGQQVTLSCSPISGHRSVSWYQQTPGQGLQFLFEYFSETQRNKGNFPGRFSGRQFSNSRSEMNVSTLELGDSALYLCASSSMDRGNTEAFFGQGTRLTVV.

Only one count was recorded for this clone. The gene calls are TRBV18 and TRBJ2-7; D is perhaps TRBD1 (8 bases). The CDR3 sequence is 14 residues long. Trimming removed 6 bases from V and 1 base from J, with 13 bases in between. CDR1 KGHSH and CDR2 LQKENI come from the germline V gene. The CDR3 region has the DNA TGTGCCAGCTCGTCACAGGGGGGGTCCTACGAGCAGTACTTC. Translating gives CASSSQGGSYEQYF.

This clone was counted a few times. The genes are TRBV19 and TRBJ1-1; D possibly corresponds to TRBD1 (5 bases). The V and J ends lost 5 bases and 3 bases respectively, with 13 bases between them. The CDR3 contains 14 residues. Per the germline V gene, CDR1 is LNHDA and CDR2 is SQIVND (reference sequence). CDR3 amino acids: CASSVRGRYTEAFF. CDR3 sequence (DNA): TGTGCCAGTAGTGTAAGGGGCCGGTACACTGAAGCTTTCTTT.

This chain connects TRBV11-1 to TRBJ2-7; 8 nucleotides agree with TRBD1. V was pared by 5 bases and J by 7 bases, with 7 bases of the junction left unmatched. Germline CDR1 is SGHAT and CDR2 is FQDESV (reference sequence). There are 13 residues in the CDR3. CDR3 in DNA: TGTGCCAGCAGCAATCCGGACAGGGCTGAGCAGTACTTC. It translates to CASSNPDRAEQYF.

The J gene is TRBJ2-7, the V gene TRBV4-2; 7 bases line up with TRBD2. The germline CDR1 and CDR2 sequences are LGHNA and YNFKEQ. The CDR3 runs to 16 residues. Trimming at V came to 0 bases and at J to 0 bases, leaving 5 bases not matched to a gene. The CDR3 DNA sequence: TGTGCCAGCAGCCAAGAGGCAGCGGGGAGCTCCTACGAGCAGTACTTC. It is translated as CASSQEAAGSSYEQYF.

This clone was counted once. This chain links TRBV27 with TRBJ1-6; D is ambiguous. This CDR3 spans 14 amino acids. The ends were cut back, 3 bases at V and 5 bases at J, with 8 bases in the middle. From germline, CDR1 is MNHEY and CDR2 SMNVEV (reference sequence). The CDR3, as DNA: TGTGCCAGCAGTTTTCGGAGGAATAATTCACCCCTCCACTTT. Translating gives CASSFRRNNSPLHF.

The genes are TRBV5-1 and TRBJ1-6; 10 nucleotides agree with TRBD1. The V and J ends lost 0 bases and 9 bases, in that order; junction bases with no gene match: 9. This CDR3 comprises 17 residues. Germline V gives CDR1 SGHRS, CDR2 YFSETQ. The CDR3 loop is CASSLEPTGGGGSPLHF. The CDR3 DNA follows: TGCGCCAGCAGCTTGGAACCGACAGGGGGCGGCGGTTCACCCCTCCACTTT.

CDR3 sequence reads: CAWSVRGAYEQYF. The CDR3 region has the DNA TGTGCCTGGAGTGTACGGGGGGCTTACGAGCAGTACTTC. The V call is TRBV30, the J call TRBJ2-7; tentative D call: TRBD2 (7 bases). Trimming pared 0 bases from V and 4 bases from J, leaving 10 bases between. Germline V gene data show CDR1 as GTSNPN and CDR2 as SVGIG (reference sequence). The CDR3 runs 13 residues.

The chain carries TRBV6-1 and TRBJ1-2; 7 bases agree with TRBD1. The junction had 3 bases not matched to a gene; V was cut back by 5 bases and J by 3 bases. The CDR3 totals 13 residues. Germline V CDR1 and CDR2: MNHNS, SASEGT. The CDR3 loop is CASSLTGDYGYTF. CDR3 DNA: TGTGCCAGCAGTTTAACAGGGGACTATGGCTACACCTTC.

Concerning this clone itself: This same CDR3 is encoded by further DNA sequences in the sample. V is TRBV5-8 and J is TRBJ2-7; D may be TRBD1 (6 bases). V lost 4 bases to trimming and J lost 1 base, with 12 bases between them. Germline-derived CDR1 and CDR2 are SGHTS and YDEGEE. The CDR3 consists of 14 residues. In nucleotides, the CDR3 is TGTGCCAGCAGCCCCCGAACAGGGTCCTACGAGCAGTACTTC. It codes for CASSPRTGSYEQYF.

V is TRBV10-3 and J is TRBJ1-5, with D tentatively TRBD1 (5 bases). V was cut by 7 bases and J by 5 bases, with 15 bases left in between. Germline V gene data show CDR1 as ENHRY and CDR2 as SYGVKD. The CDR3 sequence is 14 residues long. The CDR3 nucleotides read TGTGCCATCATGCCCTGGGGGGGGGATCAGCCCCAGCATTTT. It encodes CAIMPWGGDQPQHF.

The chain recombines TRBV7-9 with TRBJ2-2; possibly TRBD2 for D (5 bases). Trimming took 4 bases from V and 6 from J, leaving 15 bases between them. This CDR3 region has 15 residues. Looked up from germline, CDR1 is SEHNR and CDR2 is FQNEAQ (reference sequence). CDR3 amino acids: CASSSEAGPAGELFF. The CDR3 DNA follows: TGTGCCAGCAGCTCGGAGGCCGGCCCTGCCGGGGAGCTGTTTTTT. The full variable domain, rest sourced from reference TRBV7-9 and TRBJ2-2, is DTGVSQNPRHKITKRGQNVTFRCDPISEHNRLYWYRQTLGQGPEFLTYFQNEAQLEKSRLLSDRFSAERPKGSFSTLEIQRTEQGDSAMYLCASSSEAGPAGELFFGEGSRLTVL.

The CDR3 coding sequence is TGTGCCAGCAGCTTAACAGGGGGACGGGGCGAGCAGTACTTC. Encoded protein: CASSLTGGRGEQYF. The V and J genes are TRBV7-9 and TRBJ2-7, with TRBD1 matching over 8 bases. Germline CDR1 reads SEHNR; CDR2 reads FQNEAQ (reference sequence). This CDR3 comprises 14 residues. The V gene end was trimmed by 2 bases and the J gene end by 6 bases; junction bases not matched to a gene: 6. Full variable domain (rest looked up from reference TRBV7-9 and TRBJ2-7): DTGVSQNPRHKITKRGQNVTFRCDPISEHNRLYWYRQTLGQGPEFLTYFQNEAQLEKSRLLSDRFSAERPKGSFSTLEIQRTEQGDSAMYLCASSLTGGRGEQYFGPGTRLTVT.

This sequence joins TRBV5-4 and TRBJ2-7; 9 bases are shared with TRBD1. Germline V lookup: CDR1 SGHNT, CDR2 YYREEE (reference sequence). Trimming removed 4 bases from V and 4 bases from J; junction bases left unmatched: 6. The CDR3 sequence is 14 residues long. The CDR3 coding sequence is TGTGCCAGCAGCCGGGGACAGGGATTTTACGAGCAGTACTTC. The encoded protein is CASSRGQGFYEQYF. Based on the CDR3 plus reference TRBV5-4 and TRBJ2-7, the full variable domain is ETGVTQSPTHLIKTRGQQVTLRCSSQSGHNTVSWYQQALGQGPQFIFQYYREEENGRGNFPPRFSGLQFPNYSSELNVNALELDDSALYLCASSRGQGFYEQYFGPGTRLTVT.

The chain recombines TRBV11-2 with TRBJ2-7, with TRBD1 matching over 7 bases. The CDR3 contains 15 residues. The germline V gene has CDR1 SGHAT and CDR2 FQNNGV. Trimming cost V 4 bases and J 0 bases; bases outside gene matches: 6. The CDR3, as DNA: TGTGCCAGCAGCTCCATACAGGGGAGCTCCTACGAGCAGTACTTC. It encodes CASSSIQGSSYEQYF.

The CDR3 loop is CASSTVERERYEQYF. CDR3 coding DNA: TGTGCCAGTAGCACCGTTGAGCGGGAACGGTACGAGCAGTACTTC. The chain recombines TRBV19 with TRBJ2-7; 7 bases are a match to TRBD2. CDR1 and CDR2 (germline): LNHDA, SQIVND (reference sequence). Losses at the gene ends were 6 bases for V and 4 bases for J; bases not matched to a gene: 12. This CDR3 spans 15 amino acids.

This rearrangement joins TRBV28 to TRBJ2-3, with 12 bases identical to TRBD2. This CDR3 spans 17 amino acids. Germline V CDR1 and CDR2: MDHEN, SYDVKM. Germline trimming cut 3 bases from V and 3 bases from J; bases unmatched to any gene: 7. The CDR3 reads CASSFPSGRAVTDTQYF. Here the CDR3 DNA reads TGTGCCAGCAGTTTCCCTAGCGGGAGGGCAGTGACAGATACGCAGTATTTT.

This clone was observed a handful of times. This chain uses TRBV7-2 with TRBJ1-4; 9 bases align to TRBD1. The CDR3 totals 19 residues. The J segment lost 4 bases and the V segment lost 5 bases, leaving 17 bases of the junction unmatched. From germline, CDR1 is SGHTA and CDR2 FQGNSA. The chain's CDR3 is CASSHRTKSWDRDNEKLFF. Written as DNA, the CDR3 is TGTGCCAGCAGCCACCGAACGAAAAGCTGGGACAGGGATAATGAAAAACTGTTTTTT.